Listed below are T cell receptor beta chains from one sample, sequenced in a study of blood T cell repertoires in COVID-19. Data came from immunoSEQ multiplex PCR; TCRdb stores just in-frame clones and leaves some out. The sample shows around 170,000 clones, about 85% of them seen only once. Sequenced: peripheral blood. Every receptor here comes from a man in his 60s with acute or convalescent COVID-19. Each CDR3 is given without its conserved first and last residue. Fields, in order: V gene, CDR3 protein.

>TRBV24-1
ATSREGANTGELF
>TRBV27
ASSLSGENQPQH
>TRBV9
ASSQIPIWTGTNEKLF
>TRBV29-1
SVQEGGIGGYT
>TRBV27
ASSYGQGISQGYT
>TRBV6-5
ASSYSKQEQF
>TRBV6-2/TRBV6-3
ASNPAPAQRYEQY
>TRBV29-1
SVRYSLNQPQH
>TRBV5-1
ASSLGTAIRSGNTIY
>TRBV5-4
ASSLAGGADTQY
>TRBV6-1
ASSERGFTGEKLF
>TRBV2
ASSEARRGELF
>TRBV27
ASSRTSGSYEQY
>TRBV4-1
ASSQGTSDYNEQF
>TRBV2
ASSALAGYNEQF
>TRBV28
ASRPSDRDEYYT
>TRBV27
ASSLSGQGYGYT
>TRBV4-2
ASSQDRAVGGTDTQY
>TRBV20-1
SALRQAEAF
>TRBV12-3/TRBV12-4
ASSPGQSYEQY
>TRBV7-9
ASSPPASAGANKQF
>TRBV6-5
ASRYREYTEAF
>TRBV5-1
ASSLNPSGGGQGTQY
>TRBV19
ASSPKAGGPTYTQY
>TRBV18
ASSPLGTGSEQY
>TRBV4-3
ASSQVTGSNYGYT
>TRBV9
ASSAGGNTEAF
>TRBV5-6
ASSLTQGPNTGELF